This TCR beta chain was found in a study of cytomegalovirus exposure and HLA in healthy donors. The PCR employed 60 Vbeta primers together with 13 Jbeta primers. The data were produced by immunoSEQ multiplex PCR, yet TCRdb's version contains in-frame clones alone and is incomplete. Seen here are about 150,000 clones, roughly 78% observed once, and the top ten hold approximately 3.1%. This CDR3 spans 13 amino acids. The germline V gene encodes CDR1 SGHTA and CDR2 FQGNSA. Trimming shortened V by 4 bases and J by 5 bases, and 9 bases separated the two germline ends. The V gene is TRBV7-2, the J gene TRBJ1-3; D is ambiguous. The sequenced sample was PBMCs. The sequence was collected from a woman between 40 and 50 years old in good health and CMV-seronegative. The CDR3 coding sequence is TGTGCCAGCAGCTCTCAGGCGAGAAACACCATATATTTT. It translates to CASSSQARNTIYF.